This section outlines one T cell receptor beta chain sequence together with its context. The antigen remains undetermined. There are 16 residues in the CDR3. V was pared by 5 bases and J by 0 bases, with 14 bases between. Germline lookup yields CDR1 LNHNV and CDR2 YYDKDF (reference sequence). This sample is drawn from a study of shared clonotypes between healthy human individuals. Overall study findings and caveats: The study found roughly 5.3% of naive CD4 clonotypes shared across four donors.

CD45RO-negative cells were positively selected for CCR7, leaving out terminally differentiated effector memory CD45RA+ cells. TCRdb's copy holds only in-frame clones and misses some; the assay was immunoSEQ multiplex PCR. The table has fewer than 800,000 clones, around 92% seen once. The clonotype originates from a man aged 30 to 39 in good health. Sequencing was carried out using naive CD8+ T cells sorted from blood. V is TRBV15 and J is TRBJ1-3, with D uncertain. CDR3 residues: CATSGPLTPSGNTIYF. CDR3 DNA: TGTGCCACCAGCGGCCCCCTTACTCCCTCTGGAAACACCATATATTTT. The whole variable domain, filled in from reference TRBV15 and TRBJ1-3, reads DAMVIQNPRYQVTQFGKPVTLSCSQTLNHNVMYWYQQKSSQAPKLLFHYYDKDFNNEADTPDNFQSRRPNTSFCFLDIRSPGLGDTAMYLCATSGPLTPSGNTIYFGEGSWLTVV.